The 7 T cell receptor beta chains given below trace back to one sample, sequenced in a study of metastatic and nonmetastatic thyroid tumors. Not a single patient had been given any form of treatment at any point before undergoing thyroid surgery. TCRdb re-clonotyped the PCR reads through MiXCR. The sample contains roughly 20,000 clones, roughly 20% of which appear only once. The material sequenced was adjacent normal tissue. Receptor source: a female donor with papillary thyroid cancer or a benign thyroid nodule (not recorded which). Some clones in this sample may be carry-over from other donors' samples.

This clone is judged medium-sized. This chain joins TRBV15 and TRBJ2-3; D assignment may be TRBD1 or TRBD2 (5 bases each). Germline CDR1 is LNHNV and CDR2 is YYDKDF (reference sequence). This CDR3 region has 16 residues. V was cut by 0 bases and J by 3 bases, with 13 bases left in between. For the CDR3, the DNA is TGTGCCACCAGCAGAGAGAGGGCAGGGTGGACAGATACGCAGTATTTT. Translated, it gives CATSRERAGWTDTQYF.

By frequency in the sample, this clone is medium-sized. The chain carries TRBV20-1 and TRBJ1-2; D is ambiguous. CDR1 is DFQATT, CDR2 SNEGSKA, per germline (reference sequence). The CDR3 is 11 amino acids. The germline V and J ends were trimmed by 5 bases and 9 bases, with 13 bases remaining between them. CDR3 protein: CSAVTNYRYTF. DNA of the CDR3: TGCAGTGCTGTGACCAACTACCGCTACACCTTC.

By share, this clone counts as medium-sized (0.01 to 0.1%). The V gene is TRBV28, the J gene TRBJ1-5; D gene ambiguous. V gave up 6 bases and J gave up 11 bases, with 14 bases separating them. The CDR3 sequence is 12 residues long. CDR1 and CDR2 from the germline V gene are MDHEN and SYDVKM. CDR3: CASSLTRETQHF. The CDR3 bases are TGTGCCAGCAGCCTCACCCGGGAGACCCAGCATTTT.

This clone came up a few times. This chain links TRBV28 with TRBJ1-2; D is perhaps TRBD1 (6 bases). The germline CDR1 and CDR2 sequences are MDHEN and SYDVKM. The CDR3 sequence is 14 residues long. V gave up 6 bases and J gave up 3 bases, with 14 bases separating them. CDR3 bases: TGTGCCAGCAGAGGCGGGGGGCTTGACTATGGCTACACCTTC. Translated: CASRGGGLDYGYTF.

Only a few counts were recorded for this clone. The chain uses TRBV28 and TRBJ1-1; 7 bases are shared with TRBD1. The CDR3 is made up of 13 amino acids. Trimming took 1 base from V and 8 from J; bases not matched to a gene: 4. Germline V gene sequence: CDR1 MDHEN, CDR2 SYDVKM. The CDR3 spells CASSLYTGAEAFF. Written as DNA, the CDR3 is TGTGCCAGCAGTTTATACACAGGGGCAGAAGCTTTCTTT.

This clone was seen at least ten times. This rearrangement joins TRBV3-1 to TRBJ2-3; TRBD2 matches 7 bases. CDR3 length: 14 residues. The germline CDR1 and CDR2 sequences are LGHDT and YNNKEL (reference sequence). Unmatched junction bases numbered 5, after V lost 7 bases and J lost 1 base. The CDR3 nucleotides read TGTGCCAGCACCCTCGCGGGAGGCACAGATACGCAGTATTTT. Protein: CASTLAGGTDTQYF.

The rearrangement links TRBV12-3 or TRBV12-4 to TRBJ2-7; D is uncertain. Trimming pared 2 bases from V and 6 bases from J, leaving 8 bases between. The CDR3 loop spans 12 amino acids. CDR3 in DNA: TGTGCCAGCAGTTTAATGGGGTCCGAGCAGTACTTC. Translation: CASSLMGSEQYF.